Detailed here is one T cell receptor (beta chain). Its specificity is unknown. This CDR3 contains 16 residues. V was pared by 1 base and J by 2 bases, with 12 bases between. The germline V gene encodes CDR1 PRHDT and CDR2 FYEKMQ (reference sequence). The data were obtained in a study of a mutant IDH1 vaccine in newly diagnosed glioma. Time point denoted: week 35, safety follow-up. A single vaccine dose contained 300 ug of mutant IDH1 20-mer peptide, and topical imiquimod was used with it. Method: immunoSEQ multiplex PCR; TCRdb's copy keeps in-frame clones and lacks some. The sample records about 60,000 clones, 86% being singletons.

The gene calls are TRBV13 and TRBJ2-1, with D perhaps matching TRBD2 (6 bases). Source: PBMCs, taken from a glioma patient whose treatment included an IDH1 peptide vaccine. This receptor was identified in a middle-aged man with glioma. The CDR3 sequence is CASSLVRRDPYNEQFF. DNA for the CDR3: TGTGCCAGCAGCTTAGTACGGAGGGATCCCTACAATGAGCAGTTCTTC.